The T cell receptor (beta chain) described here comes from a study of CD8 T cells in Susac syndrome. Isolation of CD8+ and CD4+ T cells was performed negatively, whereas enrichment of TEMRA cells was done by FACS. Germline V gives CDR1 MNHEY, CDR2 SVGAGI. This CDR3 is built from 14 residues. V was clipped by 0 bases and J by 6 bases, with 12 bases between them. RNA in amounts of about 0.5 to 1 ug was reverse transcribed with random hexamers. It was immunoSEQ multiplex PCR that amplified TCR beta CDR3 across 54 Vbeta and 13 Jbeta. TCRdb ran MiXCR on the immunoSEQ multiplex PCR reads and lists one entry per CDR3 protein. The top ten hold more than 0.12% of the sample, which has 95,000 to 150,000 distinct CDR3 sequences, 96% seen once. This clonotype was found once.

The clonotype originates from a human donor with Susac syndrome. The V call is TRBV6-5, the J call TRBJ2-7, with no clear D. Sequencing was performed on CD4+ T cells from PBMCs. The CDR3 sequence: CASSYSKGVAEQYF. The DNA of the CDR3 is TGTGCCAGCAGTTACTCGAAAGGAGTCGCCGAGCAGTACTTC.